This TCR beta chain was retrieved from a study of shared clonotypes between healthy human individuals. Study-wide points: An effect of sequencing depth on clonotype sharing among donors was expected. The genetic and exposure-history diversity represented was limited by few donors.

Germline-derived CDR1 and CDR2 are SGHRS and YFSETQ. This CDR3 spans 14 amino acids. V was cut by 2 bases and J by 0 bases, with 5 bases left in between. Unsorted material relied on tens of millions of PBMCs as the source of genomic DNA. This table comes from immunoSEQ multiplex PCR, and its TCRdb copy is limited to in-frame clones, with some not included. This table holds some 96,000 clones, 40% to 55% found once. This clone was detected once. What it binds is unknown. Sequencing used PBMCs. The chain is built from TRBV5-1 and TRBJ1-4; D gene unclear. This clonotype was obtained from a woman aged 40-49 years in good health. Some clones in this sample may be carry-over from other donors' samples. The CDR3 DNA is TGCGCCAGCAGCTTCGGAACAACTAATGAAAAACTGTTTTTT. Translated, it gives CASSFGTTNEKLFF.